This T cell receptor beta chain appears in the sequencing data of a study of regulatory T cells in long-lasting Graves disease. Findings and limits, study-wide: Persistent disease preferred TRBV28, TRBJ1-2 and TRBJ2-5; new disease, TRBV20-1 and TRBJ2-1.

Time point denoted: persistent/refractory GD, antithyroid drugs over 5 years with positive TRAb. The TCR library used RNA extracted from PBMCs. In this cohort, patients came from an endocrinology department located in Xi'an, China. The authors built TCR beta libraries using iRepertoire HTBI primers and Arm-PCR of CDR3 regions. MiXCR, applied by TCRdb to the multiplex PCR reads, yields one record per CDR3 protein. The table shows about 300,000 distinct CDR3 sequences, with 22% occurring only once. A remark on this clonotype: The antigen is undetermined.

This CDR3 region has 13 residues. The V gene's germline CDR1 is GTSNPN and CDR2 SVGIG (reference sequence). The V end was cut by 1 base, the J end by 5 bases, with 11 bases between. The sample in question was peripheral blood mononuclear cells (PBMCs), obtained when the disease was refractory, from a patient treated with antithyroid drugs. This chain connects TRBV30 to TRBJ1-2; D not certain. The clonotype comes from a female donor with Graves disease. The CDR3, as DNA: TGTGCCTGGAGTGATGATTCGAGGTATGGCTACACCTTC. As protein: CAWSDDSRYGYTF.